This T cell receptor beta chain is drawn from a study of OX40 agonist ivuxolimab in advanced cancers. About the research overall: Patients received ivuxolimab, an intravenous treatment, every 2 weeks at 0.01 to 10 mg/kg. Anti-PD-1, anti-PD-L1 or anti-CTLA-4 therapy given earlier was allowed, and around 40% had some.

Profiling relied on immunoSEQ multiplex PCR, and the TCRdb table lists in-frame clones only, not all of them. The sample carries 65,000 to 75,000 clones, around nine tenths recorded once. This clone appeared once. What it binds is not known. Broader study findings: The CD4+ and CD8+ T cells in the blood had expanded clonally by week 6 at 0.1 to 3.0 mg/kg.

Germline-derived CDR1 and CDR2 are LGHNA and YNFKEQ. V was trimmed by 0 bases and J by 2 bases, leaving 8 bases between them. CDR3 length equals 15 residues. The V call is TRBV4-2, the J call TRBJ1-3; D is perhaps TRBD1 (5 bases). Specimen: CD4+ or CD8+ T cells sorted from blood, collected in a trial of the OX40 agonist ivuxolimab. This receptor was obtained from an adult with an advanced solid tumor such as melanoma, head and neck, liver or kidney cancer. CDR3 sequence (DNA): TGTGCCAGCAGCCAAGAGAGGGGACCTGGAAACACCATATATTTT. It encodes CASSQERGPGNTIYF.